This TCR beta chain was captured by sequencing in a study of post-analysis software for immune sequencing data. Study-wide results and limits: When compared against controls, multiple sclerosis patients showed significantly lower normalized Chao1 diversity.

Researchers reported that TCR beta cDNA libraries carried unique molecular identifiers. TCRdb called the PCR reads again in MiXCR, with one record for every CDR3 protein. This sample has hundreds of thousands of distinct CDR3 sequences, with roughly 45% found just once. A remark on this clonotype: What it recognizes is unknown.

Sequences were obtained from blood. The sequence was obtained from a girl between 5 and 17 years old with multiple sclerosis.

DNA of the CDR3: TGTGCCATCAGCGAAGTCGTCAGCCTCTATGGCTACACCTTC. Protein: CAISEVVSLYGYTF. J is TRBJ1-2 and V is TRBV10-3, with D hard to call. The CDR3 sequence is 14 residues long. The ends were cut back, 6 bases at V and 4 bases at J, with 15 bases in the middle. Germline loops: CDR1 ENHRY, CDR2 SYGVKD.